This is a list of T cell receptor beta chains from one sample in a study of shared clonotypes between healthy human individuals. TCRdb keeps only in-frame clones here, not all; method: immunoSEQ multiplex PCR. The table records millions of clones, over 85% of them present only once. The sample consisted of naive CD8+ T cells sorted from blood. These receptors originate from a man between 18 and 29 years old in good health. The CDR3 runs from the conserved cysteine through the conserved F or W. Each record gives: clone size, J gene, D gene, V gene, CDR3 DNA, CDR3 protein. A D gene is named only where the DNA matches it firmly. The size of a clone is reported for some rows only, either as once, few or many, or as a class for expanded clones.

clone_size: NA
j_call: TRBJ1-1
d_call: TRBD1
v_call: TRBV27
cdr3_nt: TGTGCCAGCAGCCCGGGACAGGGGATGGACACTGAAGCTTTCTTT
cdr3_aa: CASSPGQGMDTEAFF

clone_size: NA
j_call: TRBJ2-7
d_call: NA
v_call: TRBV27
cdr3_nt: TGTGCCAGCAGTTTAGATGGCTACGAGCAGTACTTC
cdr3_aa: CASSLDGYEQYF

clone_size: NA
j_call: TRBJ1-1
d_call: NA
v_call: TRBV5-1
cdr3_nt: TGCGCCAGCAGCTTGTTGGGCACTGAAGCTTTCTTT
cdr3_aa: CASSLLGTEAFF

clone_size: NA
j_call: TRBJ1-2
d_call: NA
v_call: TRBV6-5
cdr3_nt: TGTGCCAGCAGTGAGCAGCAGGGAATCCATGGCTACACCTTC
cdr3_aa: CASSEQQGIHGYTF

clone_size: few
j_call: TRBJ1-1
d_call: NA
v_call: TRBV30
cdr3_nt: TGTGCCTGTCAAACAGTGAACACTGAAGCTTTCTTT
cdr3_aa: CACQTVNTEAFF

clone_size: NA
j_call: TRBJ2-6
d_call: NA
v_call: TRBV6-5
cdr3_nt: TGTGCCAGCAGCACTTCTGGGGCCAACGTCCTGACTTTC
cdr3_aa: CASSTSGANVLTF

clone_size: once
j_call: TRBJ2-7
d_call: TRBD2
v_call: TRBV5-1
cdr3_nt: TGCGCCAGCAGCTTGGCGTTAGCGGGGCTTCCCGTGGACGAGCAGTACTTC
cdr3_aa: CASSLALAGLPVDEQYF

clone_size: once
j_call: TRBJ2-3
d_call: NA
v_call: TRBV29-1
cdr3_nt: TGCAGCGTTGTTGAGCAGCCAGATACGCAGTATTTT
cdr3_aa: CSVVEQPDTQYF

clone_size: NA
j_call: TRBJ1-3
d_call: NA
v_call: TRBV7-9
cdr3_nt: TGTGCCAGCAGCTTAAAGGAACCGAACTTGGGAAACACCATATATTTT
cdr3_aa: CASSLKEPNLGNTIYF

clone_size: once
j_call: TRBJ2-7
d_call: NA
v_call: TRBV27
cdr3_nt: TGTGCCAGCAGTCTCAGGGGTTCTTATTACGAGCAGTACTTC
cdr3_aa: CASSLRGSYYEQYF

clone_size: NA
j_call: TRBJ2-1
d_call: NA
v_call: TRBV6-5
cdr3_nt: TGTGCCAGCTCTACGGGTCTCTGGAATGAGCAGTTCTTC
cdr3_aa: CASSTGLWNEQFF

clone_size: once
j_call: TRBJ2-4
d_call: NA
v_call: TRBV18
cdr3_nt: TGTGCCAGCTCACTACAGGGCGCCAAAAACATTCAGTACTTC
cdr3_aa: CASSLQGAKNIQYF

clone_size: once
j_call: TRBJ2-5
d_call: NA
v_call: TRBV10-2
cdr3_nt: TGCGCCAGCAGTCGTAGTGGCGGATACCAAGAGACCCAGTACTTC
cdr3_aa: CASSRSGGYQETQYF

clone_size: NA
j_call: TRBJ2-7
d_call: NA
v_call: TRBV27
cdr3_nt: TGTGCCAGCAGTTTCTCAGGTTTCTACTCCTACGAGCAGTACTTC
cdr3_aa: CASSFSGFYSYEQYF

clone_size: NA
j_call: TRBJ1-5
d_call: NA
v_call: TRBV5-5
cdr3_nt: TGTGCCAGCAGCTTGGATGGGGGCGCGGGCAATCAGCCCCAGCATTTT
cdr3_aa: CASSLDGGAGNQPQHF

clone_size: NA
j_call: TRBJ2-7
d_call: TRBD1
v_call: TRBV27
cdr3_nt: TGTGCCAGCAGATCGACAGGGGCCGAGCAGTACTTC
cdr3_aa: CASRSTGAEQYF

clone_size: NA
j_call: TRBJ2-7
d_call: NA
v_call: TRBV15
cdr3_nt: TGTGCCACCAGCAGAGAGGGCCACTCCTACGAGCAGTACTTC
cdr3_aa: CATSREGHSYEQYF

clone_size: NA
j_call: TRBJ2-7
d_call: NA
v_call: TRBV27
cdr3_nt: TGTGCCAGCTCGGCGGTCCTAAGCTCCTACGAGCAGTACTTC
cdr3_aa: CASSAVLSSYEQYF

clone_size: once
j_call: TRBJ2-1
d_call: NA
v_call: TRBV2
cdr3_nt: TGTGCCAGCATAGGTGATGGGACGGTAATCAATGAGCAGTTCTTC
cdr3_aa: CASIGDGTVINEQFF

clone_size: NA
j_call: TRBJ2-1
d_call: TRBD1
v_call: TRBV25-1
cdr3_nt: TGTGCCAGCAGTGAACAAAAGGGACAGGGGCAGGGTGTGAATGAGCAGTTCTTC
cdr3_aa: CASSEQKGQGQGVNEQFF

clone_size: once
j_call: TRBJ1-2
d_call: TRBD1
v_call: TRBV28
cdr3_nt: TGTGCCAGCAGTTCCGGGACAGGACATGGCTACACCTTC
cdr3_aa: CASSSGTGHGYTF

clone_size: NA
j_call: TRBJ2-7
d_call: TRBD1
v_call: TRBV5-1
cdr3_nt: TGCGCCAGCAGCCAAAACCGGGACAGCTCCTACGAGCAGTACTTC
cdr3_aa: CASSQNRDSSYEQYF

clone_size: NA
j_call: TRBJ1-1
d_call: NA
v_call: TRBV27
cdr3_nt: TGTGCCAGCAGTTTATCTCCCAGGGCTGACACTGAAGCTTTCTTT
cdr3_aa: CASSLSPRADTEAFF

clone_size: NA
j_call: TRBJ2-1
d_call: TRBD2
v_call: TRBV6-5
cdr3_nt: TGTGCCAGCACCTTAGCGGGAGGATACAATGAGCAGTTCTTC
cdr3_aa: CASTLAGGYNEQFF

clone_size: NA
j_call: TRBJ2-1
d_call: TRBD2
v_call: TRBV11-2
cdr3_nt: TGTGCCAGCAGCTTAATGCCTAGGACTAGCGGGAGTACCTACAATGAGCAGTTCTTC
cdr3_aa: CASSLMPRTSGSTYNEQFF

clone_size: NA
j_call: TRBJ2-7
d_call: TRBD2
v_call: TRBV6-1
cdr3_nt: TGTGCCAGCAGTGAAACGGTGCGACTAGCGGGCCTCTCCTACGAGCAGTACTTC
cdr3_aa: CASSETVRLAGLSYEQYF

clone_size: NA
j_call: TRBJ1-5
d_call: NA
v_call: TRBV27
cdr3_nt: TGTGCCAGCAGTCATACGGGTGGTAATCAGCCCCAGCATTTT
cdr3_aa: CASSHTGGNQPQHF

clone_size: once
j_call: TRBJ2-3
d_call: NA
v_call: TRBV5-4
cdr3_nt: TGTGCCAGCAGCCCCACTAGGGAGGGCACAGATACGCAGTATTTT
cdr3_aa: CASSPTREGTDTQYF

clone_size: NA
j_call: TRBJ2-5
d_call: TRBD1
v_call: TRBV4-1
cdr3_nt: TGCGCCAGCAGCCTAAACCGGGACAGAGGGGAGACCCAGTACTTC
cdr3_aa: CASSLNRDRGETQYF

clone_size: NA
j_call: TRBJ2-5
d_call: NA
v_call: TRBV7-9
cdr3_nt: TGTGCCAGCAGCCCCCCCCGTACAGCCTTACAAGAGACCCAGTACTTC
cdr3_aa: CASSPPRTALQETQYF

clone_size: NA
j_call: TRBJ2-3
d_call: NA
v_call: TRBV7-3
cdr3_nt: TGTGCCAGCAGCCTTTACAGGGCAGATACGCAGTATTTT
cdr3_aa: CASSLYRADTQYF

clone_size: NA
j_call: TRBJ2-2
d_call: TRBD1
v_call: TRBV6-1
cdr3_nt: TGTGCCAGCAGTGCTACAGGGGCCGGGGAGCTGTTTTTT
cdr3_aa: CASSATGAGELFF

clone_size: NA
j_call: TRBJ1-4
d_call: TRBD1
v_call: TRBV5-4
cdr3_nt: TGTGCCAGCAGCGCCGACAGGGGACGCGAAAAACTGTTTTTT
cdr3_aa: CASSADRGREKLFF

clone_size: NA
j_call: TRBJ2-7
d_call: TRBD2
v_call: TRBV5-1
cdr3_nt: TGCGCCAGCAGCTCGCGCGGGGGGCCTGTAGACGAGCAGTACTTC
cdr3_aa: CASSSRGGPVDEQYF

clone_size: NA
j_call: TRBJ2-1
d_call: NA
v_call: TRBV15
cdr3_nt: TGTGCCACCAGCCCCGGGTGGGACTCCTACAATGAGCAGTTCTTC
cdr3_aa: CATSPGWDSYNEQFF

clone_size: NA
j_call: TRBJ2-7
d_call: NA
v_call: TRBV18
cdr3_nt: TGTGCCAGCTCGCCGTCCGAGACAGCCCCCTACGAGCAGTACTTC
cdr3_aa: CASSPSETAPYEQYF

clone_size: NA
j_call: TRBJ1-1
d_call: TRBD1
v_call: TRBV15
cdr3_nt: TGTGCCACCAGCGGAACGGGACAGGGGAACACTGAAGCTTTCTTT
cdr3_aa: CATSGTGQGNTEAFF

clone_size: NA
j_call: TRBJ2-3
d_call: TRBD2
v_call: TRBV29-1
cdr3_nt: TGCAGCGTTGAAAGGACTAGCGGGGACCCTACTCTTAGCACAGATACGCAGTATTTT
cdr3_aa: CSVERTSGDPTLSTDTQYF

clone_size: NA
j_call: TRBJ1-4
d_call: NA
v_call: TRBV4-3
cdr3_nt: TGCGCCAGCAGCCAAGATCCCGGTGAGGGTGAAAAACTGTTTTTT
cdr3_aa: CASSQDPGEGEKLFF

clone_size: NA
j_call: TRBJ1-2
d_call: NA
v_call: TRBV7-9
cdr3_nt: TGTGCCAGCAGCTTAGCGTTTGGCAGGGAGGGCTATGGCTACACCTTC
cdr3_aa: CASSLAFGREGYGYTF

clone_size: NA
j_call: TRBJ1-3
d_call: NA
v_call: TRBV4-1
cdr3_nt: TGCGCCAGCAGCCAAGAGCAGGTATTCTCTGGAAACACCATATATTTT
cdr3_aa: CASSQEQVFSGNTIYF

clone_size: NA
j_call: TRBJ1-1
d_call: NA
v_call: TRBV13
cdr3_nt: TGTGCCAGCAGCTTAGACGGAATGAACACTGAAGCTTTCTTT
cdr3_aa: CASSLDGMNTEAFF

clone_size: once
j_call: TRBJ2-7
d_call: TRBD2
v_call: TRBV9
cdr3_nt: TGTGCCAGCAGCTTCGCGGGGGGCCGAGACGAGCAGTACTTC
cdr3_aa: CASSFAGGRDEQYF

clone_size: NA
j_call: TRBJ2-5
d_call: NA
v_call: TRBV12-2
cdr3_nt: TGTGCAAGTCGCTTAGCCCGACTAGCGTCCGAGGGATACCAAGAGACCCAGTACTTC
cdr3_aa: CASRLARLASEGYQETQYF

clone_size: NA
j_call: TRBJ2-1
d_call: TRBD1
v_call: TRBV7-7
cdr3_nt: TGTGCTAGCAGCTTATGGGCAGGGGGAGTCAATGAGCAGTTCTTC
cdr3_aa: CASSLWAGGVNEQFF

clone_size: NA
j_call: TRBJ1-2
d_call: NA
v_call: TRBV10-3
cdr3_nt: TGTGCCACCAACCCCAGGTTTCCTTTCTATGGCTACACCTTC
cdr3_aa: CATNPRFPFYGYTF

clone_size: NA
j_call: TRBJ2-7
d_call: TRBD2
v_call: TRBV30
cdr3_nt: TGTGCCTGGAGTGTCTTGGGGGGGTCGGAACAGTACTTC
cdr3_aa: CAWSVLGGSEQYF

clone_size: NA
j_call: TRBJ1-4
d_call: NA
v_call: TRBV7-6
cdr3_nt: TGTGCCAGCAGCTTTTATCTCGAAAAACTGTTTTTT
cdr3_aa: CASSFYLEKLFF

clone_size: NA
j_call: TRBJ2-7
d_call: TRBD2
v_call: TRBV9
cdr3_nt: TGTGCCAGCAGCGACGCAGTAGCGGGAGAGGACGAGCAGTACTTC
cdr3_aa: CASSDAVAGEDEQYF

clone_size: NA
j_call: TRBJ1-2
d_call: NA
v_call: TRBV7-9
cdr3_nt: TGTGCCAGCAGCCGCGGAGGGGATTATGGCTACACCTTC
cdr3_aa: CASSRGGDYGYTF

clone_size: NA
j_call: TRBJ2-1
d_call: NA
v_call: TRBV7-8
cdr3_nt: TGTGCCAGCAGCTGGACCGGGACCGACAATGAGCAGTTCTTC
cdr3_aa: CASSWTGTDNEQFF

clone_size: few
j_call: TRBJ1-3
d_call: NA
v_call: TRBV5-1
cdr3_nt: TGCGCCAGCAGCTCGAGCTCTGGAAACACCATATATTTT
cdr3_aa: CASSSSSGNTIYF